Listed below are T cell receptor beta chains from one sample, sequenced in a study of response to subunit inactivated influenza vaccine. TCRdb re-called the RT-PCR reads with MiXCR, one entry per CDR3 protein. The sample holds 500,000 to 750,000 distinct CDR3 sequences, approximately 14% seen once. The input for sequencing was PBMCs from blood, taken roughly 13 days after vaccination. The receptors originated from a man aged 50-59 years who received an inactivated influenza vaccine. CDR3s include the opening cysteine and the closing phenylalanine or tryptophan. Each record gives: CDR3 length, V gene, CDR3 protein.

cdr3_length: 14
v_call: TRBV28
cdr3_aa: CASSLNSPYNEQFF

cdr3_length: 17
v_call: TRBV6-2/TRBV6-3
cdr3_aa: CASSSRRVAGGNNEQFF

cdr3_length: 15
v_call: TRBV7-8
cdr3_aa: CASSLEQLSNSPLHF

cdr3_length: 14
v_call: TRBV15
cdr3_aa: CATSRGRTKETQYF

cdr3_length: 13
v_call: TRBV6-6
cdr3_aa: CASSYGPDNEQFF

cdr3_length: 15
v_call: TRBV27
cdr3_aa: CASSVGNRGNTEAFF

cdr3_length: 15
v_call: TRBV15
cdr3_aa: CATSRGAGMNTEAFF

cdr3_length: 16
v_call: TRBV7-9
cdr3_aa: CASSTGTSGEGDTQYF

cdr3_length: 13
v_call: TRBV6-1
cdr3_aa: CASRDRWGYGYTF

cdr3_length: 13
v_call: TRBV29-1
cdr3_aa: CSVVGTGVYEQYF

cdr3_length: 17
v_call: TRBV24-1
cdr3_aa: CATSDWTSGPSTDTQYF

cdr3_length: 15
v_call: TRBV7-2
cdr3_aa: CASSVWEAGNQPQHF

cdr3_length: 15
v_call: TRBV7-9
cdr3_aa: CASSLGAQNQETQYF

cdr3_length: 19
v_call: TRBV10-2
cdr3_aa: CASSAYSSGERSGANVLTF

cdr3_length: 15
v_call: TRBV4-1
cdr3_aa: CASSRTQRQGHEQYF

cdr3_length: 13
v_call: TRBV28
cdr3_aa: CASGSVTYNEQFF

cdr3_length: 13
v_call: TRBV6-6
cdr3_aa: CASGLAGLYEQYF

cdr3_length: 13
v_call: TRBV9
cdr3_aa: CASSAGNSYEQYF

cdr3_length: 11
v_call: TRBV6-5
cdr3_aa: CASSQGREQYF

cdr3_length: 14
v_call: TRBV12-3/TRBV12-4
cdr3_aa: CASSRSGLSYEQYF

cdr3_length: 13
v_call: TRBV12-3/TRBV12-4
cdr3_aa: CASRQDNTGELFF

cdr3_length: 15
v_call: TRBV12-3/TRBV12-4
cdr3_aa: CASRGRDSSYNEQFF

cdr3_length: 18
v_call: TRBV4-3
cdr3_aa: CASSQEASQGTNTGELFF

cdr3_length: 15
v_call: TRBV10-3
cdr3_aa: CAISEESSEGYDQYF

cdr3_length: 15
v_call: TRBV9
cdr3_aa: CASSVSGGGTDTQYF

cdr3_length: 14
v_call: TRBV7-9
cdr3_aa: CASSEGRGNQPQHF

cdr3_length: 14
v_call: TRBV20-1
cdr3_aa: CSARIQSPGDEQYF

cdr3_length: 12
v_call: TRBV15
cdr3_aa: CATSRDINEQFF

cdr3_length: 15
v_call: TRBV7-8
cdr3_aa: CASSLVTGQDYEQYF

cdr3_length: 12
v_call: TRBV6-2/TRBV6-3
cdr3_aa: CASSFIAGRKYF

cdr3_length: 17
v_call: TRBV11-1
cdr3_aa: CASSRVTGKSTANEQFF

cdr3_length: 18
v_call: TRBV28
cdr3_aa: CASSFGGGFSSGANVLTF

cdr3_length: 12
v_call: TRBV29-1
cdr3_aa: CSVEGRGIEAFF

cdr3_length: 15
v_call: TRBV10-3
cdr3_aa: CAIREGTGSNQPQHF

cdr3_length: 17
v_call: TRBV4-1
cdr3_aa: CASSQGGGYLPNEKLFF

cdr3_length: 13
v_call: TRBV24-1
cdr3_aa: CATSGGNTDTQYF

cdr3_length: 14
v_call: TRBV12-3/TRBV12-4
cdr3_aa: CASSFGRDNSPLHF

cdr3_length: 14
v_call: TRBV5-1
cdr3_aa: CASSSQTGGTEAFF

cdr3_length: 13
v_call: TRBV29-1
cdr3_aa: CSVGTTSNQPQHF

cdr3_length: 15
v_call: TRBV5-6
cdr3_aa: CASRSTGLNMETQYF